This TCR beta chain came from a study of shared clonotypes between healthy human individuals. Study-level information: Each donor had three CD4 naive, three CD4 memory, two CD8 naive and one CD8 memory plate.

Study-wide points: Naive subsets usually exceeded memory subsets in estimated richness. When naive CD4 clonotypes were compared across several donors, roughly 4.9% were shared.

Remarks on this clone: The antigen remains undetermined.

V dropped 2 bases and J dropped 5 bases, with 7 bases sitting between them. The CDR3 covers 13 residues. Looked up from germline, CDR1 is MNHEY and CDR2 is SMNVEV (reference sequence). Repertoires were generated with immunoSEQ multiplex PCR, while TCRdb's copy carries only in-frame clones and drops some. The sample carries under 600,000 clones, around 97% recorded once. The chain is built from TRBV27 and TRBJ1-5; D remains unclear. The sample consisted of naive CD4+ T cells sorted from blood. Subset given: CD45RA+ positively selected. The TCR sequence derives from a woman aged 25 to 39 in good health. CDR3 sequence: CASSLGLYQPQHF. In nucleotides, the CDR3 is TGTGCCAGCAGTTTAGGACTCTATCAGCCCCAGCATTTT.